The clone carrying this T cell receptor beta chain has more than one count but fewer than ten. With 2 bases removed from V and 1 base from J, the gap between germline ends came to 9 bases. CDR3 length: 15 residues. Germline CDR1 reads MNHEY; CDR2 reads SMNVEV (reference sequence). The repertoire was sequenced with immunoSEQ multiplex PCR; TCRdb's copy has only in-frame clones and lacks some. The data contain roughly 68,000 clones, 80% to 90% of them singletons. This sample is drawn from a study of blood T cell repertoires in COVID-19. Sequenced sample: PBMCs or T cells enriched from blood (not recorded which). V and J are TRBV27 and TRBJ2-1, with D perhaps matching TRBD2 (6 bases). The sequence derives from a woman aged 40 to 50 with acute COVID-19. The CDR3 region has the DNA TGTGCCAGCAGTTTAGGGGCGGGATCCTACAATGAGCAGTTCTTC. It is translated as CASSLGAGSYNEQFF.